The 3 T cell receptor beta chains listed next were all sequenced from one sample in a study of T cell changes during pregnancy in multiple sclerosis. Profiling relied on immunoSEQ multiplex PCR, and the TCRdb table lists in-frame clones only, not all of them. The data show 60,000 to 85,000 clones, about 92% seen once. The sample here was peripheral blood, taken in the second trimester of pregnancy. Receptors originate from a female donor in good health, enrolled as a control in a pregnancy study.

The V and J genes are TRBV29-1 and TRBJ1-2; 9 positions agree with TRBD1. The ends lost 5 bases at V and 0 bases at J; junction bases unmatched: 7. This CDR3 spans 15 amino acids. The germline gives CDR1 SQVTM, CDR2 ANQGSEA. The CDR3 region has the DNA TGCAGCGTTTGGGGACAGGGCGGAACTAACTATGGCTACACCTTC. Protein: CSVWGQGGTNYGYTF. Full variable domain (remainder filled in from reference TRBV29-1 and TRBJ1-2): SAVISQKPSRDICQRGTSLTIQCQVDSQVTMMFWYRQQPGQSLTLIATANQGSEATYESGFVIDKFPISRPNLTFSTLTVSNMSPEDSSIYLCSVWGQGGTNYGYTFGSGTRLTVV.

The genes are TRBV9 and TRBJ2-2, with 11 bases fitting TRBD2. The CDR3 contains 15 residues. CDR1 and CDR2 from the germline V gene are SGDLS and YYNGEE. The trim removed 3 bases at V and 5 bases at J, leaving 3 bases unmatched. In DNA form, the CDR3 reads TGTGCCAGCAGCGGGAGACTAGCGGGGACCGGGGAGCTGTTTTTT. Its translation: CASSGRLAGTGELFF. Filled out from reference TRBV9 and TRBJ2-2, the complete variable domain reads DSGVTQTPKHLITATGQRVTLRCSPRSGDLSVYWYQQSLDQGLQFLIQYYNGEERAKGNILERFSAQQFPDLHSELNLSSLELGDSALYFCASSGRLAGTGELFFGEGSRLTVL.

V gene TRBV4-2 combines with J gene TRBJ2-1; 10 bases align to TRBD2. Trimming cost V 1 base and J 8 bases; bases outside gene matches: 5. The length of the CDR3 is 15 residues. CDR1 is LGHNA, CDR2 YNFKEQ, per germline. DNA of the CDR3: TGTGCCAGCAGCCAAGGCTCTAGCGGGGGTTATGAGCAGTTCTTC. Translated, it gives CASSQGSSGGYEQFF.